The 32 T cell receptor beta chains reported below all come from one sample, sequenced in a study of human T cells and chemical hapten exposure. Stated time point: pre-sensitization, week 0. The treatment: therapeutic diphenylcyclopropenone sensitization with weekly scalp DPC. TCRdb reanalysed the RACE reads using MiXCR and keeps one entry per CDR3 protein. The sample consists of over 300,000 distinct CDR3 sequences, approximately 5.1% of them appearing once. The specimen was whole blood, collected in connection with sensitization to the hapten diphenylcyclopropenone (DPC). Receptors were obtained from a woman in her 50s with alopecia areata. Some clones in this sample may be carry-over from other donors' samples.

The V call is TRBV6-5, the J call TRBJ2-7, with D possibly TRBD1 on 7 matching bases. V gave up 6 bases and J gave up 4 bases, with 19 bases separating them. Germline values: CDR1 MNHEY, CDR2 SVGAGI. The CDR3 runs to 15 residues. The CDR3 nucleotides read TGTGCCAGCAGCCACGCGGGGACAGCGACTTACGAGCAGTACTTC. It is translated as CASSHAGTATYEQYF.

This clonotype was counted ten times or more. This chain joins TRBV30 and TRBJ2-7, with D perhaps TRBD1 or TRBD2 (5 bases each). Trimming removed 5 bases from V and 1 base from J, with 15 bases in between. The CDR3 consists of 14 residues. Per germline, CDR1 GTSNPN and CDR2 SVGIG (reference sequence). In nucleotides, the CDR3 is TGTGCCTGGCGGCTTTTCGGGGCTTCCTACGAGCAGTACTTC. Residues: CAWRLFGASYEQYF.

The chain is built from TRBV28 and TRBJ1-1; tentative D call: TRBD1 (5 bases). The V gene's germline CDR1 is MDHEN and CDR2 SYDVKM. CDR3 length: 13 amino acids. V lost 4 bases and J lost 4, with 10 bases in between. The CDR3 loop reads CASSSGRATEAFF. DNA for the CDR3: TGTGCCAGCAGTTCGGGACGGGCCACTGAAGCTTTCTTT.

Ten or more counts support this clonotype. The chain carries TRBV2 and TRBJ2-1; 11 positions match TRBD2. Germline assignment: CDR1 SNHLY and CDR2 FYNNEI. V lost 5 bases and J lost 12; bases outside the gene matches: 9. The CDR3 loop spans 14 amino acids. Written as DNA, the CDR3 is TGTGCCAGCAGTAGCGTAGCGGGAGGGCCGGGGCAGTTCTTC. Its translation is CASSSVAGGPGQFF.

The genes are TRBV20-1 and TRBJ1-5, with TRBD1 matching 7 bases. The CDR3 runs to 13 residues. V was clipped by 8 bases and J by 3 bases; unmatched bases: 7. Germline CDR1 DFQATT, CDR2 SNEGSKA (reference sequence). For the CDR3, the DNA is TGCAGTTGGGAGCAGGGGGACAATCAGCCCCAGCATTTT. Encoded protein: CSWEQGDNQPQHF.

This clonotype was seen repeatedly, ten times or more. This rearrangement joins TRBV29-1 to TRBJ2-5; 8 positions match TRBD2. J lost 3 bases, V lost 5 bases, and 5 bases had no gene match. From germline, CDR1 is SQVTM and CDR2 ANQGSEA. This CDR3 has 13 amino acids. CDR3 DNA: TGCAGCGTTACCGGGACTAGAAAAGAGACCCAGTACTTC. As protein: CSVTGTRKETQYF.

This chain joins TRBV28 and TRBJ1-1, with D unclear. Germline-derived CDR1 and CDR2 are MDHEN and SYDVKM. CDR3 length equals 12 residues. Trimming removed 6 bases from V and 6 bases from J, with 11 bases in between. The CDR3 is CASRPPGSEAFF. In DNA, the CDR3 is TGTGCCAGCAGACCCCCAGGATCTGAAGCTTTCTTT.

Ten or more counts support this clonotype. The V call is TRBV12-3 or TRBV12-4, the J call TRBJ2-7; D remains unclear. V was clipped by 4 bases and J by 0 bases, with 19 bases between them. The CDR3 covers 17 residues. The CDR3: CASSYRIYRTGSYEQYF. The CDR3 DNA follows: TGTGCCAGCAGTTATCGAATCTATCGGACGGGCTCCTACGAGCAGTACTTC.

This clonotype showed up just a few times. The rearrangement links TRBV6-2 or TRBV6-3 to TRBJ2-6; D may match TRBD1 or TRBD2 (5 bases each). There are 17 residues in the CDR3. CDR1 and CDR2 (germline): MNHEY, SVGEGT. The ends were cut back, 2 bases at V and 0 bases at J, with 11 bases in the middle. In DNA form, the CDR3 reads TGTGCCAGCAGTTACAGGGACGGATACTCTGGGGCCAACGTCCTGACTTTC. It translates to CASSYRDGYSGANVLTF.

This clonotype was recorded at least ten times. CDR3 amino acids: CASRGGINQPQHF. The CDR3 bases are TGTGCCAGCAGGGGGGGGATCAATCAGCCCCAGCATTTT. V gene TRBV6-5 combines with J gene TRBJ1-5, with a tentative D call TRBD1 (5 bases). This CDR3 has 13 amino acids. Germline V CDR1 and CDR2: MNHEY, SVGAGI. The V gene lost 6 bases and the J gene lost 3 bases, with 9 bases spanning the gap.

The J gene is TRBJ2-1, the V gene TRBV3-1, with TRBD2 matching over 9 bases. CDR1 and CDR2 (germline): LGHDT, YNNKEL (reference sequence). With V trimmed by 4 bases and J by 5 bases, 9 bases remained unmatched. The CDR3 runs to 16 residues. CDR3 sequence: CASSRQLAGLNNEQFF. CDR3 DNA: TGTGCCAGCAGCCGTCAGCTAGCGGGACTTAACAATGAGCAGTTCTTC.

A few counts support this clonotype. This sequence joins TRBV20-1 and TRBJ2-7; D is uncertain. Looked up from germline, CDR1 is DFQATT and CDR2 is SNEGSKA (reference sequence). CDR3 size: 13 residues. Trimming removed 2 bases at V and 6 bases at J, with 14 bases between. This CDR3 reads CSARMAVKGEQYF. The CDR3 DNA reads as TGCAGTGCTAGAATGGCAGTAAAGGGCGAGCAGTACTTC.

This clonotype came up a few times. The chain combines TRBV12-5 with TRBJ2-7; possible D gene TRBD1, 6 bases. Trimming pared 4 bases from V and 5 bases from J, leaving 9 bases between. The CDR3 loop spans 12 amino acids. The germline V gene encodes CDR1 LGHNT and CDR2 FRNRAP. CDR3 amino acids: CASGSRGDEQYF. CDR3 DNA sequence: TGTGCTAGTGGTTCCAGGGGAGACGAGCAGTACTTC.

Many counts were recorded for this clonotype. This chain links TRBV29-1 with TRBJ2-1, with TRBD1 matching 7 bases. The CDR3 covers 13 residues. Germline values: CDR1 SQVTM, CDR2 ANQGSEA. V lost 4 bases, J lost 6 bases, and 6 bases stayed unmatched. The DNA for the CDR3 is TGCAGCGTTGCGGCAGGGGGAGCCAATGAGCAGTTCTTC. It is translated as CSVAAGGANEQFF.

This clonotype was recorded many times. The chain has TRBV20-1 and TRBJ2-2, with D perhaps matching TRBD2 (6 bases). CDR1 is DFQATT and CDR2 is SNEGSKA in the germline V gene (reference sequence). V was pared by 3 bases and J by 4 bases, with 15 bases between. There are 15 residues in the CDR3. In DNA form, the CDR3 reads TGCAGTGCTAGCGGGGGAGGTTTGGGCACCGGGGAGCTGTTTTTT. It specifies CSASGGGLGTGELFF.

This clonotype turned up a few times. This chain links TRBV24-1 with TRBJ2-2; unclear D gene. CDR3 length equals 14 residues. Germline V gives CDR1 KGHDR, CDR2 SFDVKD. V lost 3 bases to trimming and J lost 1 base, with 5 bases between them. This CDR3 is CATSDHRNTGELFF. The CDR3 DNA reads as TGTGCCACCAGTGATCACAGGAACACCGGGGAGCTGTTTTTT.

The sample holds many counts of this clonotype. The chain is built from TRBV28 and TRBJ1-1, with D unclear. Germline values: CDR1 MDHEN, CDR2 SYDVKM. The germline V and J ends were trimmed by 11 bases and 1 base, with 14 bases remaining between them. The CDR3 has 13 residues. The CDR3 region is CAAARAANTEAFF. Written as DNA, the CDR3 is TGTGCCGCAGCTAGGGCGGCGAACACTGAAGCTTTCTTT.

The chain couples TRBV6-1 to TRBJ2-3; D gene ambiguous. Per the germline V gene, CDR1 is MNHNS and CDR2 is SASEGT. Trimming left V 2 bases short and J 0 bases short, with 6 bases between. The CDR3 loop spans 14 amino acids. The CDR3: CASSEPWSTDTQYF. CDR3 nucleotide sequence: TGTGCCAGCAGTGAACCGTGGAGCACAGATACGCAGTATTTT.

The CDR3 loop reads CATSDGGSYNEQFF. Here the CDR3 DNA reads TGTGCCACCAGTGACGGGGGCTCCTACAATGAGCAGTTCTTC. This chain uses TRBV24-1 with TRBJ2-1, with a weak D call TRBD2 (6 bases). Germline V gene sequence: CDR1 KGHDR, CDR2 SFDVKD. The CDR3 consists of 14 residues. Trimming removed 4 bases from V and 0 bases from J, with 6 bases in between.

This clonotype was observed a few times. The chain is built from TRBV28 and TRBJ1-2, with no clear D. The CDR3 consists of 13 residues. Germline values: CDR1 MDHEN, CDR2 SYDVKM. V was shortened by 3 bases and J by 4 bases, with 9 bases between the two germline ends. The CDR3 DNA follows: TGTGCCAGCAGTTTGTACGCGACCTATGGCTACACCTTC. Protein sequence: CASSLYATYGYTF.

In its sample, this clonotype was seen many times. V gene TRBV5-6 combines with J gene TRBJ2-3; no reliable D call. Trimming pared 1 base from V and 6 bases from J, leaving 6 bases between. Germline V lookup: CDR1 SGHDT, CDR2 YYEEEE. The CDR3 extends over 12 amino acids. Here the CDR3 DNA reads TGTGCCAGCAGCTTGAGGTGGGATACGCAGTATTTT. Translation: CASSLRWDTQYF.

At least ten counts were recorded for this clonotype. One end of the junction varies from germline; a read error may be responsible. This chain uses TRBV12-3 or TRBV12-4 with TRBJ2-2, with 11 bases aligning to TRBD2. The CDR3 totals 15 residues. CDR3 nucleotide sequence: TGTGCCAGCAGTGTAGCGGGAGGGTCCTCCGGGGAGCTGTTTTTT. Protein sequence: CASSVAGGSSGELFF.

This clonotype occurred many times. The V and J genes are TRBV4-1 and TRBJ2-3, with D perhaps being TRBD1 or TRBD2 (6 bases each). The ends were cut back, 2 bases at V and 2 bases at J, with 11 bases in the middle. Germline V gene data show CDR1 as MGHRA and CDR2 as YSYEKL. There are 15 residues in the CDR3. The CDR3 nucleotides read TGCGCCAGCAGCCAACCGGGGGCGTACACAGATACGCAGTATTTT. Translated, it gives CASSQPGAYTDTQYF.

This clonotype appeared many times. The chain has TRBV2 and TRBJ2-7; D remains unclear. CDR3 length: 16 amino acids. V was pared by 7 bases and J by 2 bases, with 21 bases between. Germline CDR1 reads SNHLY; CDR2 reads FYNNEI. CDR3 protein: CASTLSAGPVTYEQYF. In DNA form, the CDR3 reads TGTGCCAGCACCCTATCAGCCGGGCCAGTTACCTACGAGCAGTACTTC.

This sequence joins TRBV28 and TRBJ1-4; 7 bases match TRBD1. The CDR3 spans 14 residues. From germline, CDR1 is MDHEN and CDR2 SYDVKM. With 4 bases clipped from V and 6 bases from J, the junction kept 5 bases outside the gene matches. For the CDR3, the DNA is TGTGCCAGCAGTTCCGGGACAGCCGATGAAAAACTGTTTTTT. Its translation is CASSSGTADEKLFF. The whole variable domain, filled in from reference TRBV28 and TRBJ1-4, reads DVKVTQSSRYLVKRTGEKVFLECVQDMDHENMFWYRQDPGLGLRLIYFSYDVKMKEKGDIPEGYSVSREKKERFSLILESASTNQTSMYLCASSSGTADEKLFFGSGTQLSVL.

This clonotype has only a few counts. The chain recombines TRBV7-3 with TRBJ2-5; D could derive from TRBD1 or TRBD2 (5 bases each). The CDR3 covers 15 residues. Trimming pared 2 bases from V and 4 bases from J, leaving 14 bases between. The V gene's germline CDR1 is SGHTA and CDR2 FQGTGA. CDR3 nucleotides: TGTGCCAGCAGCTTATATGGGACGACCCGAGAGACCCAGTACTTC. This translates into CASSLYGTTRETQYF.

This clonotype was detected many times. The V gene is TRBV12-3 or TRBV12-4, the J gene TRBJ2-3, with D maybe TRBD1 (5 bases). V was shortened by 6 bases and J by 1 base, with 14 bases between the two germline ends. The CDR3 spans 15 residues. The CDR3 sequence is CASRKTGRGTDTQYF. The CDR3 DNA sequence: TGTGCCAGCAGAAAGACCGGCAGGGGCACAGATACGCAGTATTTT.

This clonotype has just a few counts. V and J are TRBV28 and TRBJ2-5; D possibly matches TRBD1 or TRBD2 (5 bases each). This CDR3 comprises 18 residues. From germline, CDR1 is MDHEN and CDR2 SYDVKM. The V gene lost 3 bases and the J gene lost 0 bases, with 20 bases spanning the gap. The CDR3 bases are TGTGCCAGCAGTTTTATGGCCGGGGAGCAGGGACACCAAGAGACCCAGTACTTC. This sequence encodes CASSFMAGEQGHQETQYF. Variable domain in full (rest from reference TRBV28 and TRBJ2-5): DVKVTQSSRYLVKRTGEKVFLECVQDMDHENMFWYRQDPGLGLRLIYFSYDVKMKEKGDIPEGYSVSREKKERFSLILESASTNQTSMYLCASSFMAGEQGHQETQYFGPGTRLLVL.

This clonotype was seen at least ten times. The chain couples TRBV7-9 to TRBJ1-1; no reliable D call. Germline V gene sequence: CDR1 SEHNR, CDR2 FQNEAQ (reference sequence). CDR3 length equals 12 residues. V lost 1 base and J 11 bases, leaving 11 bases between the germline ends. The CDR3 sequence: CASSLDPSGAFF. The DNA for the CDR3 is TGTGCCAGCAGCTTAGACCCCTCCGGGGCTTTCTTT.

The table lists this clonotype with many counts. The chain carries TRBV7-2 and TRBJ1-6; D is undetermined. V lost 3 bases and J 8 bases, leaving 8 bases between the germline ends. The CDR3 loop spans 13 amino acids. The germline V gene encodes CDR1 SGHTA and CDR2 FQGNSA. The CDR3 sequence is CASSLRRDSPLHF. As DNA, the CDR3 is TGTGCCAGCAGCTTGAGGAGGGATTCACCCCTCCACTTT.

This clonotype was detected many times. V gene TRBV12-3 or TRBV12-4 combines with J gene TRBJ1-4, with 9 bases matching TRBD1. The CDR3 runs 15 residues. The V gene end was trimmed by 1 base and the J gene end by 11 bases; junction bases not matched to a gene: 8. CDR3 nucleotides: TGTGCCAGCAGTTTAGGAACAGGGGGCCTCAGGAAACTGTTTTTT. Its protein product is CASSLGTGGLRKLFF.

The chain couples TRBV20-1 to TRBJ2-3; D is possibly TRBD2 (5 bases). Looked up from germline, CDR1 is DFQATT and CDR2 is SNEGSKA (reference sequence). The V and J ends lost 0 bases and 1 base respectively, with 8 bases between them. CDR3 size: 14 residues. CDR3 in amino acids: CSARDVEGTDTQYF. For the CDR3, the DNA is TGCAGTGCTAGAGATGTGGAGGGCACAGATACGCAGTATTTT.